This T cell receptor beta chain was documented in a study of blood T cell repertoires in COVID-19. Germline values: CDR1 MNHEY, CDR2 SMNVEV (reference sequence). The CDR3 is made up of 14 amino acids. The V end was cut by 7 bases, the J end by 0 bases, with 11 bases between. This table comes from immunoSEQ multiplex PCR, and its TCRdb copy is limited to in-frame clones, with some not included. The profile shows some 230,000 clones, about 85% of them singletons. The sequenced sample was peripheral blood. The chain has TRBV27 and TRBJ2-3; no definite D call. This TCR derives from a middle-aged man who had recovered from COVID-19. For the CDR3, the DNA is TGTGCCAGCAAATACGGGTTAAGCACAGATACGCAGTATTTT. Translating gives CASKYGLSTDTQYF.